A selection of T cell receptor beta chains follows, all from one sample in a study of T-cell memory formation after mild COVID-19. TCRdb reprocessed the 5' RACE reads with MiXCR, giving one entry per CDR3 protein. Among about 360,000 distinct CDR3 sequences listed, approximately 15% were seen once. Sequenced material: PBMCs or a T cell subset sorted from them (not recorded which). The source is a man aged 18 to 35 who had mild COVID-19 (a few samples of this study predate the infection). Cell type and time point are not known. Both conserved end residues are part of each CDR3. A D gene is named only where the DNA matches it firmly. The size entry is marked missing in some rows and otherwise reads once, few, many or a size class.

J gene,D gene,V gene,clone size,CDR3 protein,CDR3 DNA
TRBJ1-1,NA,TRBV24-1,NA,CATSDDLNTEAFF,TGTGCCACCAGTGACGATCTAAACACTGAAGCTTTCTTT
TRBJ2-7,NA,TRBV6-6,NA,CASSYDVRHPSYEQYF,TGTGCCAGCAGTTACGATGTAAGACACCCTTCCTACGAGCAGTACTTC
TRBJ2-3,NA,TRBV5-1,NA,CASSLWVGGPDTQYF,TGCGCCAGCAGCCTGTGGGTGGGGGGGCCAGATACGCAGTATTTT
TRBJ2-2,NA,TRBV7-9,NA,CASSFRISNTGELFF,TGTGCCAGCAGCTTCAGGATTTCGAACACCGGGGAGCTGTTTTTT
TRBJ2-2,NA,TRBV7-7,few,CASSLVPGAITGELFF,TGTGCTAGCAGCTTAGTTCCGGGGGCGATCACCGGGGAGCTGTTTTTT
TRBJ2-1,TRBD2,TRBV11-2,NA,CASSPIRGEPYNEQFF,TGTGCCAGCAGCCCAATCCGGGGGGAACCTTACAATGAGCAGTTCTTC
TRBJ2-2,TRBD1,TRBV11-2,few,CASSPSPGTGGITGELFF,TGTGCCAGCAGCCCAAGCCCCGGGACAGGGGGAATCACCGGGGAGCTGTTTTTT
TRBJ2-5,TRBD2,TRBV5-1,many,CASSPTSGIKETQYF,TGCGCCAGCAGCCCGACTAGCGGTATAAAAGAGACCCAGTACTTC
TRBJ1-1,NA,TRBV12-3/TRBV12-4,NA,CASSLVPPGTEAFF,TGTGCCAGCAGTTTAGTTCCGCCGGGCACTGAAGCTTTCTTT
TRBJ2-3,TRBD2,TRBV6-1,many,CATGGGRSSTDTQYF,TGTGCCACGGGAGGCGGGAGATCTAGCACAGATACGCAGTATTTT
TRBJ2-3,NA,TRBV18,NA,CASSPMDGVTDTQYF,TGTGCCAGCTCGCCTATGGACGGGGTCACAGATACGCAGTATTTT
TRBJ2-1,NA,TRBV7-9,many,CASSPGTLAHEQFF,TGTGCCAGCAGCCCAGGGACTTTAGCACATGAGCAGTTCTTC
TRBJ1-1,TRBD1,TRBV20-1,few,CSAHLHAGGTMNTEAFF,TGCAGTGCTCACCTCCACGCAGGGGGGACAATGAACACTGAAGCTTTCTTT
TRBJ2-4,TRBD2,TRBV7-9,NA,CASSLVGGDIQYF,TGTGCCAGCAGCTTAGTTGGGGGGGACATTCAGTACTTC
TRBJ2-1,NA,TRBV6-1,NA,CASSETTDGQAPDNEQFF,TGTGCCAGCAGTGAAACGACCGATGGGCAGGCGCCCGACAATGAGCAGTTCTTC
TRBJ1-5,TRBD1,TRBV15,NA,CATSRDLDRAQHF,TGTGCCACCAGCAGAGATCTGGACAGGGCCCAGCATTTT
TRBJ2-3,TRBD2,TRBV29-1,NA,CSVEYLAVSTDTQYF,TGCAGCGTTGAATATCTAGCGGTCAGCACAGATACGCAGTATTTT
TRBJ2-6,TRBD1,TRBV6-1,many,CASSARTGMGSGANVLTF,TGTGCCAGCAGTGCACGGACAGGGATGGGCTCTGGGGCCAACGTCCTGACTTTC
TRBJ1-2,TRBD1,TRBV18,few,CASSFDRGGPGYTF,TGTGCCAGCTCGTTCGACAGGGGAGGTCCAGGCTACACCTTC
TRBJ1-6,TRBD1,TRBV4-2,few,CASSQIQGAQGNSPLHF,TGTGCCAGCAGCCAGATACAGGGGGCGCAAGGTAATTCACCCCTCCACTTT
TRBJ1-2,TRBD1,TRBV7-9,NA,CASSLTDRADGYTF,TGTGCCAGCAGCTTAACCGACAGGGCAGATGGCTACACCTTC
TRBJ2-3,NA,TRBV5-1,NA,CASSLLPDTQYF,TGCGCCAGCAGCTTGTTGCCAGATACGCAGTATTTT
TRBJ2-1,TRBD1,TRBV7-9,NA,CASSSGTGGGRSFGNEQFF,TGTGCCAGCAGCTCCGGGACAGGGGGCGGAAGGTCGTTTGGCAATGAGCAGTTCTTC